Each of the 24 T cell receptor beta chains below was sequenced from the same sample in a study of blood T cell repertoires in COVID-19. Assay used: immunoSEQ multiplex PCR; TCRdb lists only in-frame clones, some missing. Of 200,000 to 250,000 clones listed, around 86% are singletons. The sequencing sample was made of PBMCs or T cells enriched from blood (not recorded which). These TCRs come from a woman in her forties or fifties who had recovered from COVID-19.

This clone was detected once. The V call is TRBV19, the J call TRBJ1-6, with 7 bases matching TRBD1. Trimming removed 6 bases from V and 8 bases from J; junction bases left unmatched: 4. Per germline, CDR1 LNHDA and CDR2 SQIVND (reference sequence). The CDR3 covers 13 residues. CDR3 loop: CASRRGPDSPLHF. DNA for the CDR3: TGTGCCAGTAGGAGGGGGCCAGATTCACCCCTCCACTTT.

The V gene is TRBV30, the J gene TRBJ1-1, with D perhaps matching TRBD1 (5 bases). CDR3 length: 15 residues. Trimming shortened V by 1 base and J by 3 bases, and 15 bases separated the two germline ends. The germline V gene encodes CDR1 GTSNPN and CDR2 SVGIG (reference sequence). The CDR3 coding sequence is TGTGCCTGGAGTGCGTCAGGGTTATCGTACACTGAAGCTTTCTTT. This codes for CAWSASGLSYTEAFF.

The V call is TRBV3-1 (or the pseudogene TRBV3-2), the J call TRBJ1-5; D possibly corresponds to TRBD1 (5 bases). The CDR3 extends over 15 amino acids. In germline, CDR1 is LGHDT, CDR2 YNNKEL (reference sequence). V dropped 1 base and J dropped 9 bases, with 16 bases sitting between them. The CDR3 here is CASSQGPGGQGPQHF. The CDR3 DNA follows: TGTGCCAGCAGCCAAGGTCCAGGTGGACAAGGGCCCCAGCATTTT.

The V call is TRBV7-9, the J call TRBJ2-2, with TRBD2 matching over 10 bases. V trimming: 0 bases; J trimming: 3 bases; junction bases outside the gene matches: 1. The CDR3 covers 16 residues. CDR1 is SEHNR, CDR2 FQNEAQ, per germline (reference sequence). CDR3 amino acids: CASSLALAGDTGELFF. The CDR3 nucleotides read TGTGCCAGCAGCTTAGCCCTAGCGGGAGACACCGGGGAGCTGTTTTTT.

The chain combines TRBV7-2 with TRBJ2-5; a weak D match, TRBD2 (7 bases). CDR1 SGHTA and CDR2 FQGNSA come from the germline V gene. This CDR3 has 15 residues. The V end was cut by 1 base, the J end by 4 bases, with 13 bases between. CDR3 nucleotides: TGTGCCAGCAGCTTAGTGGGGGGGGCGGGAGAGACCCAGTACTTC. Translated, it gives CASSLVGGAGETQYF.

In its sample, this clone was seen a few times. The chain has TRBV7-3 and TRBJ1-4, with D uncertain. V was cut by 5 bases and J by 10 bases, with 14 bases left in between. Germline CDR1 SGHTA, CDR2 FQGTGA. The CDR3 length is 13 residues. The CDR3: CASSESPSGKLFF. The DNA for the CDR3 is TGTGCCAGCAGCGAAAGCCCCTCGGGAAAACTGTTTTTT.

V and J are TRBV6-5 and TRBJ2-3; the match to TRBD1 covers 7 bases. The germline gives CDR1 MNHEY, CDR2 SVGAGI. V dropped 5 bases and J dropped 4; count of bases not matched to a gene: 3. CDR3 size: 13 residues. CDR3 residues: CASSRDRADTQYF. CDR3 sequence (DNA): TGTGCCAGCAGTCGAGACAGGGCAGATACGCAGTATTTT.

This chain connects TRBV5-1 to TRBJ2-6; possible D gene TRBD1, 6 bases. V was pared by 0 bases and J by 0 bases, with 13 bases between. The CDR3 runs to 18 residues. Germline V lookup: CDR1 SGHRS, CDR2 YFSETQ. CDR3 protein: CASSLERGIGSGANVLTF. The CDR3 DNA reads as TGCGCCAGCAGCTTGGAAAGGGGGATTGGCTCTGGGGCCAACGTCCTGACTTTC.

The V and J genes are TRBV9 and TRBJ2-1, with 10 bases lining up with TRBD2. Germline V lookup: CDR1 SGDLS, CDR2 YYNGEE. CDR3 length: 16 amino acids. The V segment lost 2 bases and the J segment 7 bases; nucleotides outside the gene matches: 9. The CDR3 sequence is CASSVVPSGSRNEQFF. Here the CDR3 DNA reads TGTGCCAGCAGCGTCGTCCCTAGCGGGAGTCGGAATGAGCAGTTCTTC.

This chain joins TRBV2 and TRBJ1-1; D unclear. CDR3 length: 13 amino acids. CDR1 SNHLY and CDR2 FYNNEI come from the germline V gene. V dropped 8 bases and J dropped 8 bases, with 18 bases sitting between them. For the CDR3, the DNA is TGTGCCAGCTGTCGCAGCGGTGGCAGAGAAGCTTTCTTT. Translation gives CASCRSGGREAFF.

The chain employs TRBV15 and TRBJ1-3; D is unclear. This CDR3 has 17 amino acids. In germline, CDR1 is LNHNV, CDR2 YYDKDF (reference sequence). The V and J ends lost 0 bases and 0 bases respectively, with 12 bases between them. The CDR3 loop reads CATSRDVQISSGNTIYF. The CDR3 coding sequence is TGTGCCACCAGCAGAGACGTACAGATCAGCTCTGGAAACACCATATATTTT.

With regard to this clone: Other DNA sequences from this sample encode an identical CDR3 as well. The rearrangement links TRBV6-2 or TRBV6-3 to TRBJ1-5; 7 bases line up with TRBD1. There are 14 residues in the CDR3. The V and J ends lost 0 bases and 4 bases, in that order; junction bases with no gene match: 0. Looked up from germline, CDR1 is MNHEY and CDR2 is SVGEGT. The CDR3 region has the DNA TGTGCCAGCAGTTACTCCAGGGGGAATCAGCCCCAGCATTTT. This translates into CASSYSRGNQPQHF.

This chain connects TRBV6-6 to TRBJ1-5; 10 positions match TRBD1. The CDR3 totals 13 residues. The junction had 0 bases not matched to a gene; V was cut back by 6 bases and J by 4 bases. Germline CDR1 reads MNHNY; CDR2 reads SVGAGI (reference sequence). The CDR3 loop reads CASRGQGNQPQHF. The DNA of the CDR3 is TGTGCCAGCAGGGGACAGGGGAATCAGCCCCAGCATTTT.

V usage is TRBV4-1 and J usage is TRBJ2-7, with 8 bases aligning to TRBD2. Germline CDR1 MGHRA, CDR2 YSYEKL. J gave up 4 bases and V 4 bases, and 12 bases lay outside the gene matches. The CDR3 extends over 16 amino acids. CDR3 sequence: CASSPRVSGDMYEQYF. CDR3 sequence (DNA): TGCGCCAGCAGCCCCCGAGTTAGCGGGGATATGTACGAGCAGTACTTC.

This chain links TRBV28 with TRBJ2-5, with 12 positions matching TRBD2. After removal of 7 bases from V and 4 bases from J, the junction contained 13 bases not matched to a gene. CDR1 is MDHEN and CDR2 is SYDVKM in the germline V gene. This CDR3 contains 17 residues. Written as DNA, the CDR3 is TGTGCCAGCACCGTTTTACGACCGGGACTAGCGGGAGAGACCCAGTACTTC. This encodes CASTVLRPGLAGETQYF.

The V gene is TRBV11-2, the J gene TRBJ1-5; 7 nucleotides line up with TRBD1. This CDR3 region has 13 residues. Germline lookup yields CDR1 SGHAT and CDR2 FQNNGV. The junction had 4 bases not matched to a gene; V was cut back by 4 bases and J by 7 bases. The CDR3 region is CASSYRGAQPQHF. In nucleotides, the CDR3 is TGTGCCAGCAGCTACAGGGGTGCGCAGCCCCAGCATTTT.

CDR3 sequence (DNA): TGTGCCAGCAGCAACGTGCGGGGCGGCAATGAGCAGTTCTTC. The encoded protein is CASSNVRGGNEQFF. The J gene is TRBJ2-1, the V gene TRBV9; D may be TRBD2 (6 bases). Germline CDR1 SGDLS, CDR2 YYNGEE. This CDR3 is 14 amino acids long. V lost 4 bases and J lost 6, with 14 bases in between.

V gene TRBV28 combines with J gene TRBJ2-5; maybe TRBD2 (6 bases). Germline lookup yields CDR1 MDHEN and CDR2 SYDVKM. This CDR3 has 16 amino acids. Trimming stripped 4 bases from V and 4 bases from J, with 19 bases between. The CDR3 is CASSSVQGLLGETQYF. The CDR3 coding sequence is TGTGCCAGCAGTTCGGTCCAGGGACTCTTGGGAGAGACCCAGTACTTC.

The chain employs TRBV12-1 and TRBJ2-7; the table's D call of TRBD1 was not tested on the DNA. TRBV12-1 is designated a pseudogene. The CDR3 contains 18 residues. CDR3 DNA sequence: TGTGCCAGCAACCTGCCCCTCTTAGGGGGCCGAAGATCCTACGAGCAGTACTTC. This translates into CASNLPLLGGRRSYEQYF.

The chain employs TRBV15 and TRBJ1-2, with D tentatively TRBD1 (5 bases). Trimming left V 8 bases short and J 5 bases short, with 21 bases between. CDR3 length: 15 residues. Germline CDR1 is LNHNV and CDR2 is YYDKDF (reference sequence). In DNA form, the CDR3 reads TGTGCCACCCAAGACCCCAGGACGGGACTTTATGGCTACACCTTC. It encodes CATQDPRTGLYGYTF.

The chain combines TRBV2 with TRBJ1-3; D is uncertain. With 2 bases removed from V and 3 bases from J, the gap between germline ends came to 8 bases. Germline assignment: CDR1 SNHLY and CDR2 FYNNEI. The CDR3 is made up of 14 amino acids. The CDR3 nucleotides are TGTGCCAGCAGTGAACGCGGCAGTGGAAACACCATATATTTT. It yields the protein CASSERGSGNTIYF.

V and J are TRBV27 and TRBJ1-1; D remains ambiguous. V was trimmed by 5 bases and J by 1 base, leaving 14 bases between them. CDR3 length equals 15 residues. Germline V gene data show CDR1 as MNHEY and CDR2 as SMNVEV (reference sequence). CDR3 in amino acids: CASSPFGVGNTEAFF. In DNA, the CDR3 is TGTGCCAGCAGTCCCTTCGGGGTAGGGAACACTGAAGCTTTCTTT.

The V gene is TRBV15, the J gene TRBJ2-1; 7 positions match TRBD1. Germline CDR1 reads LNHNV; CDR2 reads YYDKDF (reference sequence). The CDR3 contains 14 residues. The ends lost 8 bases at V and 1 base at J; junction bases unmatched: 5. The CDR3 bases are TGTGCCACCGCGAAGGGGGCGTCCTACAATGAGCAGTTCTTC. Residues: CATAKGASYNEQFF.

V gene TRBV5-1 combines with J gene TRBJ1-2, with 8 bases that match TRBD1. Germline V lookup: CDR1 SGHRS, CDR2 YFSETQ. V trimming: 0 bases; J trimming: 6 bases; junction bases outside the gene matches: 7. The CDR3 totals 15 residues. Here the CDR3 DNA reads TGCGCCAGCAGCTTGGTTACCGGGACAGGAGATGGCTACACCTTC. Its protein is CASSLVTGTGDGYTF.